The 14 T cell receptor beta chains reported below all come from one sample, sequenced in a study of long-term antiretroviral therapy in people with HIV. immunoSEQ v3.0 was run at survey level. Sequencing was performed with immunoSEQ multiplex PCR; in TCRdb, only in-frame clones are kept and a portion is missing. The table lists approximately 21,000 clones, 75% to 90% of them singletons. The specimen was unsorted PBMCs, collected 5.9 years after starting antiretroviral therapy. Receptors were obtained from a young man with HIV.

The DNA of the CDR3 is TGCGCCACCTTCCCCGACCCCTCCTACAATGAGCAGTTCTTC. This codes for CATFPDPSYNEQFF. The genes are TRBV5-1 and TRBJ2-1; no firm D call. The length of the CDR3 is 14 residues. With 9 bases removed from V and 0 bases from J, the gap between germline ends came to 13 bases. Per germline, CDR1 SGHRS and CDR2 YFSETQ.

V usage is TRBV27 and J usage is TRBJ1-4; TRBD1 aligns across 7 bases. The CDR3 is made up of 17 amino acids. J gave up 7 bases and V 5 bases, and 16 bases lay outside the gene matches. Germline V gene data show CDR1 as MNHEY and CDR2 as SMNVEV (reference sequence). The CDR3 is CASSLRKPETGSEKLFF. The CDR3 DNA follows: TGTGCCAGCAGTCTTCGGAAACCAGAGACAGGGAGTGAAAAACTGTTTTTT. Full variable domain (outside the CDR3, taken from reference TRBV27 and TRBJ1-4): EAQVTQNPRYLITVTGKKLTVTCSQNMNHEYMSWYRQDPGLGLRQIYYSMNVEVTDKGDVPEGYKVSRKEKRNFPLILESPSPNQTSLYFCASSLRKPETGSEKLFFGSGTQLSVL.

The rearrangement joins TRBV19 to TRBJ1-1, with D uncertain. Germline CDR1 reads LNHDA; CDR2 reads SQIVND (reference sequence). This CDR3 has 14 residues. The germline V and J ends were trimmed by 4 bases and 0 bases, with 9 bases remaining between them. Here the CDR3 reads CASSRAGMNTEAFF. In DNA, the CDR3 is TGTGCCAGTAGTAGGGCGGGGATGAACACTGAAGCTTTCTTT.

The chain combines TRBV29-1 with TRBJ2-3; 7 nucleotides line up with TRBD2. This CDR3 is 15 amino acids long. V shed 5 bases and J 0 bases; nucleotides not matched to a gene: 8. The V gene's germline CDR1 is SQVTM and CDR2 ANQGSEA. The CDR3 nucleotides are TGCAGCGTTTCCGTGAGCGGGACTAGCACAGATACGCAGTATTTT. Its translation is CSVSVSGTSTDTQYF.

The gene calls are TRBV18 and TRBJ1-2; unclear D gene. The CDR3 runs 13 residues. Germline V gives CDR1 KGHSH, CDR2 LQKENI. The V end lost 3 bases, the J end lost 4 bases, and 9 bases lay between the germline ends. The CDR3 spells CASSPDEAYGYTF. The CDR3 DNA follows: TGTGCCAGCTCACCGGATGAAGCCTATGGCTACACCTTC.

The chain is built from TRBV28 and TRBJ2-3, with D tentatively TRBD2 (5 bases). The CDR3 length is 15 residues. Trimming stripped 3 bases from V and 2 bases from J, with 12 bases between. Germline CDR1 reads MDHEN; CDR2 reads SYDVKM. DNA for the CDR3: TGTGCCAGCAGTTTGCCGGGGTTATACACAGATACGCAGTATTTT. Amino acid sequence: CASSLPGLYTDTQYF.

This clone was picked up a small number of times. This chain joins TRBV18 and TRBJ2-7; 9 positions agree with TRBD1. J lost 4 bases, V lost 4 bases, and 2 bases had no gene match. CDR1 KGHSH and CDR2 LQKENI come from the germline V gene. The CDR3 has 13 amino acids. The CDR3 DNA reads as TGTGCCAGCTCACAGACAGGGGGATACGAGCAGTACTTC. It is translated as CASSQTGGYEQYF.

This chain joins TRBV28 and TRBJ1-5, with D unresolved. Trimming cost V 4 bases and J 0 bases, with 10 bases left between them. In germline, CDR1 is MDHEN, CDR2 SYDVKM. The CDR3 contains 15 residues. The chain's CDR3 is CASSSAVSSNQPQHF. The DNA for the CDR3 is TGTGCCAGCAGTTCCGCAGTTTCTAGCAATCAGCCCCAGCATTTT.

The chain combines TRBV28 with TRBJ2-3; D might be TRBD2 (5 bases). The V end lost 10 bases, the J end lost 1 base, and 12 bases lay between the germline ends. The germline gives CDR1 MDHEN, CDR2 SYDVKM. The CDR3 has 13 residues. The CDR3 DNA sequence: TGTGCCATCGGAAGAGGGCGCACAGATACGCAGTATTTT. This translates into CAIGRGRTDTQYF. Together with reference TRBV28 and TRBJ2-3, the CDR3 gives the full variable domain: DVKVTQSSRYLVKRTGEKVFLECVQDMDHENMFWYRQDPGLGLRLIYFSYDVKMKEKGDIPEGYSVSREKKERFSLILESASTNQTSMYLCAIGRGRTDTQYFGPGTRLTVL.

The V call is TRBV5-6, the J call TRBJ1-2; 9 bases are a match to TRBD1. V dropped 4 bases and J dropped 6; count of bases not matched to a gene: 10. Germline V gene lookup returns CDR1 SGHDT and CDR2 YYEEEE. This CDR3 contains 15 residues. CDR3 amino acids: CASSPWDRVWDGYTF. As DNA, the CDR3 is TGTGCCAGCAGCCCGTGGGACAGGGTTTGGGATGGCTACACCTTC.

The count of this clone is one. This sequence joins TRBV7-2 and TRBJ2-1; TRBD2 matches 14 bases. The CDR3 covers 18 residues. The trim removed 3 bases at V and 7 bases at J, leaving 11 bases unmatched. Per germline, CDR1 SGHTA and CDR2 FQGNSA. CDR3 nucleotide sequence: TGTGCCAGCAGCTTGTCCCCCCCCTGGACTAGCGGGGGGAATGAGCAGTTCTTC. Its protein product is CASSLSPPWTSGGNEQFF.

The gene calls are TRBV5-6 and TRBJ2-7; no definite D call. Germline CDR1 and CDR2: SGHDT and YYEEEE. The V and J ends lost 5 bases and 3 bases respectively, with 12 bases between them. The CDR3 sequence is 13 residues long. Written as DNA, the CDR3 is TGTGCCAGCAGACAAACACGGAACTACGAGCAGTACTTC. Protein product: CASRQTRNYEQYF.

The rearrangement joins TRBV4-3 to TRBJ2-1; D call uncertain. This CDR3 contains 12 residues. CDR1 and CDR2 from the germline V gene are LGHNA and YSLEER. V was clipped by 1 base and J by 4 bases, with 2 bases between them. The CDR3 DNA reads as TGCGCCAGCAGCCAAGGTTACAATGAGCAGTTCTTC. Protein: CASSQGYNEQFF.

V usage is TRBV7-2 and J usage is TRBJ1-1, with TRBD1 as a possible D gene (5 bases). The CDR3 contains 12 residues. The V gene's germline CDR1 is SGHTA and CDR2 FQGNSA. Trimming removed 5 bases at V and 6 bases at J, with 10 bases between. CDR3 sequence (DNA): TGTGCCAGCAGCCCAAGGGGTTCTGAAGCTTTCTTT. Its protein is CASSPRGSEAFF.